The text below deals with one T cell receptor beta chain. Its target is unknown. The sample belongs to a study of early T cells in non-severe SARS-CoV-2 infection. For the study at large: Unsorted whole-blood RNA was sequenced in bulk, leaving chains unpaired.

As part of library construction, unique molecular identifiers were attached to individual cDNA molecules. Using its own MiXCR run on the 5' RACE reads, TCRdb lists one record per CDR3 protein. The sample includes fewer than 120,000 distinct CDR3 sequences, 10% to 15% of them seen just once. This CDR3 is built from 12 residues. Trimming cost V 3 bases and J 3 bases, with 3 bases left between them. The germline CDR1 and CDR2 sequences are SGDLS and YYNGEE. Whole-study results and caveats: Clonotype matching in VDJdb favored anti-spike CD8 responses and did not capture private and CD4 specificities.

V usage is TRBV9 and J usage is TRBJ2-2; D ambiguous. This receptor was taken from an adult who was a healthcare worker with PCR-confirmed SARS-CoV-2 infection or an uninfected control (not recorded which). Source: whole blood, taken at baseline. The CDR3 DNA is TGTGCCAGCAGCGCCTACACCGGGGAGCTGTTTTTT. This encodes CASSAYTGELFF. Full variable domain (missing parts from reference TRBV9 and TRBJ2-2): DSGVTQTPKHLITATGQRVTLRCSPRSGDLSVYWYQQSLDQGLQFLIQYYNGEERAKGNILERFSAQQFPDLHSELNLSSLELGDSALYFCASSAYTGELFFGEGSRLTVL.